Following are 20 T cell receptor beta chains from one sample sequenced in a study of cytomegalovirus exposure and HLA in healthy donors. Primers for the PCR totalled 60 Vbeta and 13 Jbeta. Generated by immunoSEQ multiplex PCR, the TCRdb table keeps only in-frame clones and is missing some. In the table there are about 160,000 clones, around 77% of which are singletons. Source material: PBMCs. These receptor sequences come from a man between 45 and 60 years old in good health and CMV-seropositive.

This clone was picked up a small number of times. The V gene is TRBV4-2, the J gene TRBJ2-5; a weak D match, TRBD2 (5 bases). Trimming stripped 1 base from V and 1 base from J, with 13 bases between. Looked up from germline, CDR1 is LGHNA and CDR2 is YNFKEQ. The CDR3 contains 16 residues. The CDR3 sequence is CASSQAGAVAQETQYF. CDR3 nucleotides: TGTGCCAGCAGCCAAGCAGGAGCGGTAGCCCAAGAGACCCAGTACTTC.

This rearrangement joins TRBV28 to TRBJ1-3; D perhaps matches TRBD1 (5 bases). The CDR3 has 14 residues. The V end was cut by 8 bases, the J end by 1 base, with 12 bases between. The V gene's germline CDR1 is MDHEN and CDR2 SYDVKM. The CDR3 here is CASAPSGSGNTIYF. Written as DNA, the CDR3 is TGTGCCAGCGCTCCCTCAGGGTCTGGAAACACCATATATTTT.

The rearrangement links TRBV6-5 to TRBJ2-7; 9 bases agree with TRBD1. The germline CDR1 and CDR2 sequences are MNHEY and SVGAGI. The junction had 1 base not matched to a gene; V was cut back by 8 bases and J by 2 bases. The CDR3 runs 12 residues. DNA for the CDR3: TGTGCCAGCCGGGACAGGGCCTACGAGCAGTACTTC. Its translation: CASRDRAYEQYF.

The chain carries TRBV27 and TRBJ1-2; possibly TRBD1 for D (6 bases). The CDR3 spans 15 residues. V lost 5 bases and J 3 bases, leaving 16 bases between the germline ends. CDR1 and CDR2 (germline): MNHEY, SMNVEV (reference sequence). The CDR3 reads CASSIDRRPYYGYTF. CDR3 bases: TGTGCCAGCAGTATAGACAGGCGACCTTACTATGGCTACACCTTC.

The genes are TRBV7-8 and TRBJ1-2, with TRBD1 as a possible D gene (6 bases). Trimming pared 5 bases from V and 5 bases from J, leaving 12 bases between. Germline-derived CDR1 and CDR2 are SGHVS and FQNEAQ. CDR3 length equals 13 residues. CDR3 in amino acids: CASSPDSTYGYTF. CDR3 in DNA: TGTGCCAGCAGCCCGGACAGTACTTATGGCTACACCTTC.

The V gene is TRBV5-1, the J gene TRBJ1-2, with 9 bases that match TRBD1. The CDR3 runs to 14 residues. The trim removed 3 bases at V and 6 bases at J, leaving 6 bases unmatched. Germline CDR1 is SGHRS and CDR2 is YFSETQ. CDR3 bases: TGCGCCAGCAGCTCGCCGGGACAGGGCAATGGCTACACCTTC. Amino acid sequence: CASSSPGQGNGYTF.

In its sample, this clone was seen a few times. The CDR3 here is CASSSTADRDHEKLFF. CDR3 in DNA: TGTGCCAGCAGCTCGACGGCGGACAGGGATCACGAAAAACTGTTTTTT. V gene TRBV5-4 combines with J gene TRBJ1-4; 8 bases fit TRBD1. V shed 3 bases, J shed 8 bases, and the junction held 12 bases outside the gene matches. The CDR3 covers 16 residues. The germline CDR1 and CDR2 sequences are SGHNT and YYREEE (reference sequence).

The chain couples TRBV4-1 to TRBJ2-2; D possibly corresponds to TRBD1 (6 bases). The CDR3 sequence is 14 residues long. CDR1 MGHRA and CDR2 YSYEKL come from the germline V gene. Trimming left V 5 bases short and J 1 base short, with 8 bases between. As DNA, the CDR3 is TGCGCCAGCAGCTACAGGGAGAACACCGGGGAGCTGTTTTTT. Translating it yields CASSYRENTGELFF.

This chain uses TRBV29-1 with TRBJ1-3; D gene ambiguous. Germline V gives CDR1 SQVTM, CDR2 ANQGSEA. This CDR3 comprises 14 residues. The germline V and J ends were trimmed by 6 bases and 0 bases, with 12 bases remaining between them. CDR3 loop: CSVARAGSGNTIYF. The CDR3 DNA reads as TGCAGCGTCGCCAGAGCGGGCTCTGGAAACACCATATATTTT.

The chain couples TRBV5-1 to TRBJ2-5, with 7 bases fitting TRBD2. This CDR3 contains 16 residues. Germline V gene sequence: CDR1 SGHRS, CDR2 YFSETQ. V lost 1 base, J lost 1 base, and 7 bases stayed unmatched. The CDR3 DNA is TGCGCCAGCAGCTTGCCTAGCGGAGCAATCCAAGAGACCCAGTACTTC. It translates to CASSLPSGAIQETQYF.

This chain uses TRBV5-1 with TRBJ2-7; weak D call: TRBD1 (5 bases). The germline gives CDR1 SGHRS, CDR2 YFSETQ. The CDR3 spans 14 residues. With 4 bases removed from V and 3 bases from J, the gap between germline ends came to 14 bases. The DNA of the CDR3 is TGCGCCAGCAGCCTCCAGGGTACGGGCTACGAGCAGTACTTC. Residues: CASSLQGTGYEQYF.

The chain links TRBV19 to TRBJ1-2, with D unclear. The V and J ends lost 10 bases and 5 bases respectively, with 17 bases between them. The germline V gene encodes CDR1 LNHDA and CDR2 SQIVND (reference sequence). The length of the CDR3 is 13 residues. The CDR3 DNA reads TGTGCCACCCGAGCGGGAGGTTTATATGGCTACACCTTC. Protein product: CATRAGGLYGYTF.

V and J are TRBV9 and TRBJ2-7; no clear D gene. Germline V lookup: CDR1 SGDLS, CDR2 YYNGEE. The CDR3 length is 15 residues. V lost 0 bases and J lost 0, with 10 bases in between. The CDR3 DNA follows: TGTGCCAGCAGCGTAGATCCGGTGAGCTCCTACGAGCAGTACTTC. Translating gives CASSVDPVSSYEQYF.

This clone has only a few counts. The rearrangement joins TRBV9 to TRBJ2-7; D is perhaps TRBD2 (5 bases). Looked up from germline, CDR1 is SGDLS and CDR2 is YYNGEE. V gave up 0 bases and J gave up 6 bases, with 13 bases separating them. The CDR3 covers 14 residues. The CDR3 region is CASSVEGDFGEQYF. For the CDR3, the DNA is TGTGCCAGCAGCGTAGAGGGAGATTTCGGCGAGCAGTACTTC.

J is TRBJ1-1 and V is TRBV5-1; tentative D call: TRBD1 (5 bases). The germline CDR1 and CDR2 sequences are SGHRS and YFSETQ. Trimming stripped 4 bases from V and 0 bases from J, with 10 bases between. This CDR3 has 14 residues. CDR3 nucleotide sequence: TGCGCCAGCAGCCTGACAGTAATGAACACTGAAGCTTTCTTT. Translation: CASSLTVMNTEAFF.

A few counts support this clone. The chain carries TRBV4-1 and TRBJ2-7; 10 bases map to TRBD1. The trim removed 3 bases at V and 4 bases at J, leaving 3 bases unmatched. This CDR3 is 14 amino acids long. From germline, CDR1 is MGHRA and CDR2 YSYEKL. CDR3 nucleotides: TGCGCCAGCAGCCAGCCGGGACAGGGGTACGAGCAGTACTTC. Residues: CASSQPGQGYEQYF.

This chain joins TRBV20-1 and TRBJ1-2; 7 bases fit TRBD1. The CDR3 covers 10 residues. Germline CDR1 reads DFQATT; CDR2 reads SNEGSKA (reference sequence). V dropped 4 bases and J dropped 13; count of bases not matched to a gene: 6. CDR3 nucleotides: TGCAGTGCTAAGACAGGGTTACCCACCTTC. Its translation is CSAKTGLPTF.

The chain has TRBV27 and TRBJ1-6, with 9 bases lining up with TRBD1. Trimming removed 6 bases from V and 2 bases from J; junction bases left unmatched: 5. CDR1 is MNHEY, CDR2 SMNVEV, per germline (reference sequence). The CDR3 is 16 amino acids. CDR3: CASSLGTGTYNSPLHF. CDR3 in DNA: TGTGCCAGCAGCCTGGGGACAGGGACCTATAATTCACCCCTCCACTTT.

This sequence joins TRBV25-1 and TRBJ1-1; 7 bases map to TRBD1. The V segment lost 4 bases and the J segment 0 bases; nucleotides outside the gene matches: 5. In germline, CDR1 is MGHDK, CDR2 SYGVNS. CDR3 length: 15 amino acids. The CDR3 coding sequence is TGTGCCAGCAGTGGCCTGACAGGGATGAACACTGAAGCTTTCTTT. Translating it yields CASSGLTGMNTEAFF. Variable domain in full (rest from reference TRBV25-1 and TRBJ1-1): EADIYQTPRYLVIGTGKKITLECSQTMGHDKMYWYQQDPGMELHLIHYSYGVNSTEKGDLSSESTVSRIRTEHFPLTLESARPSHTSQYLCASSGLTGMNTEAFFGQGTRLTVV.

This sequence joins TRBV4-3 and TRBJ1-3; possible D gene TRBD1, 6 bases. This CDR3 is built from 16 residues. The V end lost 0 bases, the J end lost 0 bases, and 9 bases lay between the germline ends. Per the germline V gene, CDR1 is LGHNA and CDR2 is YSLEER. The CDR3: CASSQDQDSSGNTIYF. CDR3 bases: TGCGCCAGCAGCCAAGATCAGGACAGCTCTGGAAACACCATATATTTT.